The 16 T cell receptor beta chains in this list originate from one sample, sequenced in a study of sequential checkpoint blockade in melanoma. Treatment denoted: randomized to nivolumab then ipilimumab (arm A) or the reverse (arm B). Profiling relied on immunoSEQ multiplex PCR, and the TCRdb table lists in-frame clones only, not all of them. The sample includes around 19,000 clones, 26% of them seen just once. The sample consisted of tumor tissue (inferred from file names), taken from a patient given nivolumab and ipilimumab in sequence. The receptors originated from a human donor with melanoma.

This clone was detected a few times. The gene calls are TRBV6-8 and TRBJ1-5; D perhaps matches TRBD1 (6 bases). From germline, CDR1 is MNHGY and CDR2 SAAAGT. The V gene lost 6 bases and the J gene lost 0 bases, with 21 bases spanning the gap. This CDR3 is built from 18 residues. CDR3 protein: CASSPPTGQAYSNQPQHF. As DNA, the CDR3 is TGTGCCAGCAGCCCTCCGACAGGCCAAGCCTATAGCAATCAGCCCCAGCATTTT.

The chain is built from TRBV9 and TRBJ2-3, with TRBD2 identical over 12 bases. J was trimmed by 0 bases and V by 4 bases; bases with no gene match: 9. This CDR3 is 18 amino acids long. CDR1 SGDLS and CDR2 YYNGEE come from the germline V gene. Written as DNA, the CDR3 is TGTGCCAGCAGCCCCGGACTAGCGGGGACCTATAGCACAGATACGCAGTATTTT. Translation gives CASSPGLAGTYSTDTQYF.

The genes are TRBV1 and TRBJ1-5. TRBV1 is recorded as a pseudogene. This CDR3 spans 13 amino acids. The CDR3 nucleotides read TGCGCCAGCAGCCAAGACTCCAATCAGCCCCAGCATTTT. It specifies CASSQDSNQPQHF.

This clone was seen a handful of times. The gene calls are TRBV28 and TRBJ2-1, with 12 bases aligning to TRBD2. CDR1 and CDR2 (germline): MDHEN, SYDVKM. This CDR3 has 17 residues. Losses at the gene ends were 6 bases for V and 1 base for J; bases not matched to a gene: 7. This CDR3 is CASRDGLAGQSYNEQFF. The CDR3 nucleotides are TGTGCCAGCAGGGACGGACTAGCGGGACAGTCCTACAATGAGCAGTTCTTC.

The chain uses TRBV5-1 and TRBJ1-2; D uncertain. The CDR3 has 14 amino acids. The V end lost 4 bases, the J end lost 3 bases, and 13 bases lay between the germline ends. From germline, CDR1 is SGHRS and CDR2 YFSETQ. CDR3 coding DNA: TGCGCCAGCAGCCAGGACCTCTCGGACTATGGCTACACCTTC. Translated, it gives CASSQDLSDYGYTF.

This chain links TRBV19 with TRBJ2-3, with TRBD2 matching over 14 bases. The germline V gene encodes CDR1 LNHDA and CDR2 SQIVND (reference sequence). This CDR3 region has 15 residues. Trimming removed 3 bases from V and 4 bases from J; junction bases left unmatched: 0. CDR3 DNA sequence: TGTGCCAGTAGTATGGGACTAGCGGGAGCAGATACGCAGTATTTT. It translates to CASSMGLAGADTQYF.

The V and J genes are TRBV19 and TRBJ2-6; D is unresolved. Per the germline V gene, CDR1 is LNHDA and CDR2 is SQIVND (reference sequence). This CDR3 has 16 residues. Trimming removed 7 bases at V and 0 bases at J, with 13 bases between. The CDR3 region is CASINTRSSGANVLTF. DNA of the CDR3: TGTGCCAGTATTAACACCCGGAGCTCTGGGGCCAACGTCCTGACTTTC. The whole variable domain, remainder taken from reference TRBV19 and TRBJ2-6, is DGGITQSPKYLFRKEGQNVTLSCEQNLNHDAMYWYRQDPGQGLRLIYYSQIVNDFQKGDIAEGYSVSREKKESFPLTVTSAQKNPTAFYLCASINTRSSGANVLTFGAGSRLTVL.

This clone was found a few times. V usage is TRBV11-3 and J usage is TRBJ2-7, with 9 bases that match TRBD1. This CDR3 comprises 17 residues. V was clipped by 0 bases and J by 6 bases; unmatched bases: 12. CDR1 and CDR2 (germline): SGHNT, YENEEA. CDR3 in DNA: TGTGCCAGCAGCTTAGATCTGGGGGGGACAGGGTTCTCCGAGCAGTACTTC. This encodes CASSLDLGGTGFSEQYF.

This chain connects TRBV11-3 to TRBJ2-5; D remains ambiguous. The CDR3 is made up of 14 amino acids. Germline V lookup: CDR1 SGHNT, CDR2 YENEEA. V dropped 1 base and J dropped 0 bases, with 6 bases sitting between them. DNA for the CDR3: TGTGCCAGCAGCTTAGGTCCAGACCAAGAGACCCAGTACTTC. It encodes CASSLGPDQETQYF.

This clone was seen only a few times. The V and J genes are TRBV11-3 and TRBJ1-1; D gene uncertain. The CDR3 has 14 residues. CDR1 and CDR2 (germline): SGHNT, YENEEA. Trimming pared 5 bases from V and 6 bases from J, leaving 16 bases between. Written as DNA, the CDR3 is TGTGCCAGCAGCCCCGTCAGTACTTCCCCTGAAGCTTTCTTT. Its translation is CASSPVSTSPEAFF.

The chain combines TRBV28 with TRBJ1-5, with D perhaps matching TRBD1 (6 bases). The V end was cut by 3 bases, the J end by 2 bases, with 11 bases between. The CDR3 totals 15 residues. Germline lookup yields CDR1 MDHEN and CDR2 SYDVKM. CDR3 sequence reads: CASSLGGPGNQPQHF. The CDR3 region has the DNA TGTGCCAGCAGTTTGGGGGGCCCGGGCAATCAGCCCCAGCATTTT. The full variable domain, completed using reference TRBV28 and TRBJ1-5, is DVKVTQSSRYLVKRTGEKVFLECVQDMDHENMFWYRQDPGLGLRLIYFSYDVKMKEKGDIPEGYSVSREKKERFSLILESASTNQTSMYLCASSLGGPGNQPQHFGDGTRLSIL.

There are a few counts of this clone. CDR3 region: CASRQGLTNEKLFF. CDR3 in DNA: TGTGCCAGCAGACAGGGGTTAACTAATGAAAAACTGTTTTTT. The genes are TRBV6-8 and TRBJ1-4; 7 bases fit TRBD1. The V gene end was trimmed by 6 bases and the J gene end by 1 base; junction bases not matched to a gene: 2. This CDR3 has 14 amino acids. Germline CDR1 reads MNHGY; CDR2 reads SAAAGT.

This clone was found a few times. V gene TRBV11-3 combines with J gene TRBJ2-7, with 8 positions matching TRBD2. Germline V lookup: CDR1 SGHNT, CDR2 YENEEA. V lost 1 base, J lost 4 bases, and 12 bases stayed unmatched. This CDR3 region has 17 residues. CDR3 DNA sequence: TGTGCCAGCAGCTTAGGGGGTTTCTCAGCGGGAGAATACGAGCAGTACTTC. It yields the protein CASSLGGFSAGEYEQYF.

By sample share, this clone is medium-sized. The V and J genes are TRBV6-8 and TRBJ1-2; 8 nucleotides agree with TRBD1. CDR1 and CDR2 from the germline V gene are MNHGY and SAAAGT. The CDR3 is made up of 14 amino acids. J gave up 6 bases and V 1 base, and 4 bases lay outside the gene matches. The CDR3 protein is CASSYWQGADGYTF. The DNA for the CDR3 is TGTGCCAGCAGTTACTGGCAGGGGGCTGATGGCTACACCTTC.

In this sample, this clone turned up many times. Because a base is unread or ambiguous, its residue is represented by X. This rearrangement joins TRBV7-1 to TRBJ1-5; D may be TRBD1 (6 bases). TRBV7-1 is flagged as an ORF with uncertain function. V lost 4 bases and J 6 bases, leaving 10 bases between the germline ends. The CDR3 loop spans 13 amino acids. Here the CDR3 DNA reads TGTGCCAGCAGCTTAGGACAGARTCAGCCCCAGCATTTT. Residues: CASSLGQXQPQHF.

This clone came up a few times. The chain couples TRBV11-3 to TRBJ2-7; 7 positions agree with TRBD2. Trimming cost V 3 bases and J 1 base; bases outside gene matches: 6. The CDR3 covers 15 residues. Germline-derived CDR1 and CDR2 are SGHNT and YENEEA. CDR3 nucleotide sequence: TGTGCCAGCAGCTTTGGGGCGGGGGTGTCCTACGAGCAGTACTTC. Encoded protein: CASSFGAGVSYEQYF.